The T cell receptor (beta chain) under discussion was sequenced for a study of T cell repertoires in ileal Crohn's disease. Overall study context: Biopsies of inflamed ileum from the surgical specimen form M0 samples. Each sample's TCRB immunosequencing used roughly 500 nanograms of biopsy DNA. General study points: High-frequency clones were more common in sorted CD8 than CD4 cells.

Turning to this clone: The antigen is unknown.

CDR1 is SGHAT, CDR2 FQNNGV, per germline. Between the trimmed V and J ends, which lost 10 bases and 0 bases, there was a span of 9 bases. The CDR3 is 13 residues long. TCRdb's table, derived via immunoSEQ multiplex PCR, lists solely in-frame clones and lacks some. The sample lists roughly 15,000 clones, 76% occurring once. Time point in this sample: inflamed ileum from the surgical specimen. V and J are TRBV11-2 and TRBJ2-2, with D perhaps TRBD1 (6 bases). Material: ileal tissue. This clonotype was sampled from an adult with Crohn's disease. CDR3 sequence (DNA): TGTGCCACCCAGGGGACGAACACCGGGGAGCTGTTTTTT. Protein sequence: CATQGTNTGELFF.